The 9 T cell receptor beta chains below come from one sample, sequenced in a study of cytomegalovirus exposure and HLA in healthy donors. Method: immunoSEQ multiplex PCR; TCRdb's copy keeps in-frame clones and lacks some. The sample gives 97,000 or so clones, more than 75% of which show up once; 5.5% to 7% is in the top ten. The sequencing input was PBMCs. Receptors originate from a man aged 18 to 35 in good health and CMV-seropositive.

The V gene is TRBV4-1, the J gene TRBJ1-4; D perhaps matches TRBD1 (5 bases). V gave up 4 bases and J gave up 7 bases, with 16 bases separating them. This CDR3 has 15 amino acids. Germline-derived CDR1 and CDR2 are MGHRA and YSYEKL. This CDR3 is CASSRTQATSEKLFF. The DNA of the CDR3 is TGCGCCAGCAGCCGCACACAGGCTACAAGTGAAAAACTGTTTTTT.

The count of this clone is one. The genes are TRBV5-4 and TRBJ1-4, with D maybe TRBD1 (6 bases). V was cut by 2 bases and J by 0 bases, with 11 bases left in between. Germline V gene data show CDR1 as SGHNT and CDR2 as YYREEE (reference sequence). The CDR3 contains 16 residues. DNA for the CDR3: TGTGCCAGCAGCTTCGGGGGGCGGACAACTAATGAAAAACTGTTTTTT. Amino acids: CASSFGGRTTNEKLFF.

The CDR3 bases are TGTGCCAGCAGTTCCGAAGGGACAGGTCTTCGGCCCCAGCATTTT. This codes for CASSSEGTGLRPQHF. This rearrangement joins TRBV28 to TRBJ1-5, with 8 positions matching TRBD1. J gave up 9 bases and V 4 bases, and 11 bases lay outside the gene matches. This CDR3 has 15 amino acids. The germline V gene encodes CDR1 MDHEN and CDR2 SYDVKM. The full variable domain, rest sourced from reference TRBV28 and TRBJ1-5, is DVKVTQSSRYLVKRTGEKVFLECVQDMDHENMFWYRQDPGLGLRLIYFSYDVKMKEKGDIPEGYSVSREKKERFSLILESASTNQTSMYLCASSSEGTGLRPQHFGDGTRLSIL.

The J gene is TRBJ1-4, the V gene TRBV15, with a possible D match to TRBD1 (5 bases). CDR1 LNHNV and CDR2 YYDKDF come from the germline V gene (reference sequence). The germline V and J ends were trimmed by 0 bases and 3 bases, with 11 bases remaining between them. This CDR3 region has 16 residues. CDR3 region: CATSREEQGSNEKLFF. CDR3 bases: TGTGCCACCAGCAGAGAGGAGCAGGGCTCTAATGAAAAACTGTTTTTT.

The chain is built from TRBV9 and TRBJ2-7; 8 bases map to TRBD2. The CDR3 is made up of 15 amino acids. Trimming at V came to 0 bases and at J to 3 bases, leaving 5 bases not matched to a gene. Germline CDR1 and CDR2: SGDLS and YYNGEE. The CDR3 is CASSVAGGGGYEQYF. The CDR3 nucleotides are TGTGCCAGCAGCGTAGCCGGGGGGGGAGGCTACGAGCAGTACTTC.

The chain has TRBV9 and TRBJ2-7; possible D gene TRBD1, 6 bases. This CDR3 region has 13 residues. Germline CDR1 SGDLS, CDR2 YYNGEE. V was trimmed by 3 bases and J by 5 bases, leaving 12 bases between them. The CDR3: CASSARGRDEQYF. The CDR3 bases are TGTGCCAGCAGCGCCAGGGGAAGAGACGAGCAGTACTTC.

The rearrangement joins TRBV4-3 to TRBJ1-2; D is uncertain. Germline V lookup: CDR1 LGHNA, CDR2 YSLEER. The length of the CDR3 is 14 residues. V was cut by 1 base and J by 7 bases, with 13 bases left in between. CDR3 residues: CASSQVGNAGGYTF. The CDR3 nucleotides are TGCGCCAGCAGCCAAGTTGGCAATGCGGGTGGCTACACCTTC.

This sequence joins TRBV27 and TRBJ1-2, with 8 positions matching TRBD1. The CDR3 has 15 residues. The trim removed 8 bases at V and 3 bases at J, leaving 11 bases unmatched. The germline gives CDR1 MNHEY, CDR2 SMNVEV (reference sequence). In DNA, the CDR3 is TGTGCCAGCGGGAGGAACAGGGGGAGCGACTATGGCTACACCTTC. This encodes CASGRNRGSDYGYTF.

J is TRBJ2-1 and V is TRBV4-3; TRBD2 aligns across 9 bases. The CDR3 runs to 15 residues. The V segment lost 4 bases and the J segment 8 bases; nucleotides outside the gene matches: 9. Germline loops: CDR1 LGHNA, CDR2 YSLEER. Written as DNA, the CDR3 is TGCGCCAGCAGCCTAACTAGCGGGTGGATCCATGAGCAGTTCTTC. Translation gives CASSLTSGWIHEQFF.